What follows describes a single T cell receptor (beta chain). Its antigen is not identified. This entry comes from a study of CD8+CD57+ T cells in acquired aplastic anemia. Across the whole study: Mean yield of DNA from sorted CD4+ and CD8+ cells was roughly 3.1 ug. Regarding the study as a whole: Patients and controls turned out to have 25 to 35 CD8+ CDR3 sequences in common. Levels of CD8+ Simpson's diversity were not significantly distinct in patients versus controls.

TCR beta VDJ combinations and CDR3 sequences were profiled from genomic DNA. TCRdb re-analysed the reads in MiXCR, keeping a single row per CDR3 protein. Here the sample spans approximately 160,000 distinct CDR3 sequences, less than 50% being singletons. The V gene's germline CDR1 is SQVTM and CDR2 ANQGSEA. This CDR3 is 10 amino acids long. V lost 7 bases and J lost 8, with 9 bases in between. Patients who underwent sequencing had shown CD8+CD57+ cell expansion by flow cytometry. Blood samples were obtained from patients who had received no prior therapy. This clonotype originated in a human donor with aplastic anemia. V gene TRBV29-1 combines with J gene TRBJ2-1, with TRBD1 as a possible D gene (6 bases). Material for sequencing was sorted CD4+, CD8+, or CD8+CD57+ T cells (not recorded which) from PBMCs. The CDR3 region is CSDRVDEQFF. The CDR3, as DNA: TGCAGCGACAGGGTAGATGAGCAGTTCTTC.